The rows below give T cell receptor beta chains drawn from one sample of a study of T cell changes during pregnancy in multiple sclerosis. Generated by immunoSEQ multiplex PCR, the TCRdb table keeps only in-frame clones and is missing some. This sample carries some 100,000 clones, 90% to 95% of them seen once, and the ten largest clones take over 0.8%. The starting material was peripheral blood, obtained before pregnancy. The origin of the receptors is a female donor with multiple sclerosis, enrolled in a pregnancy study. Both conserved end residues are part of each CDR3. D genes are given only for firm matches. A clone size is listed for some rows: how often the clone was seen (once, few, many), or a class if it is expanded.

abundance,j_gene,d_gene,v_gene,CDR3nt,CDR3aa
NA,TRBJ1-2,TRBD1,TRBV6-1,TGTGCCAGCAGTGATGGGACAGGGGGGCCTTATGGCTACACCTTC,CASSDGTGGPYGYTF
NA,TRBJ2-3,NA,TRBV5-1,TGCGCCAGCAGCTTGGGCCCCGACTCCACAGATACGCAGTATTTT,CASSLGPDSTDTQYF
NA,TRBJ1-1,NA,TRBV27,TGTGCCAGCAGCCAGACAGTTAACACTGAAGCTTTCTTT,CASSQTVNTEAFF
NA,TRBJ2-1,TRBD2,TRBV13,TGTGCCAGCAGCTTATGGGGGAGGGGCTACAATGAGCAGTTCTTC,CASSLWGRGYNEQFF
once,TRBJ2-5,NA,TRBV18,TGTGCCAGCTCACCCTCTGCGGTTCAAGAGACCCAGTACTTC,CASSPSAVQETQYF
NA,TRBJ2-4,TRBD1,TRBV14,TGTGCCAGCAGCCATACCGCGACAGGGTCCAAAAACATTCAGTACTTC,CASSHTATGSKNIQYF
NA,TRBJ2-7,NA,TRBV7-7,TGTGCCAGCAGCCCCACCCATGGGCAGGGCTACGAGCAGTACTTC,CASSPTHGQGYEQYF
NA,TRBJ1-1,NA,TRBV5-1,TGCGCCAGCAGCTTGACGGGTTCTGAAGCTTTCTTT,CASSLTGSEAFF
NA,TRBJ2-7,NA,TRBV5-1,TGCGCCAGCAGCTTGACGACAGGTTCCTACGAGCAGTACTTC,CASSLTTGSYEQYF
NA,TRBJ1-4,TRBD1,TRBV5-1,TGCGCCAGCAGGGGACAGGGAGGACAATTTGGGGAAAAACTGTTTTTT,CASRGQGGQFGEKLFF
NA,TRBJ2-7,NA,TRBV5-6,TGTGCCAGCAGCTATGGTGTCAGAATCTACGAGCAGTACTTC,CASSYGVRIYEQYF
NA,TRBJ2-5,NA,TRBV5-1,TGCGCCAGCGGGGAGATCCCCGGCGAGACCCAGTACTTC,CASGEIPGETQYF
NA,TRBJ2-2,NA,TRBV11-2,TGTGCCAGCAGACTAGGGGGAGTCAACACCGGGGAGCTGTTTTTT,CASRLGGVNTGELFF
NA,TRBJ2-7,TRBD1,TRBV6-1,TGTGCCAGCAGAGGTGGGGACAGGGGGCTCTACGAGCAGTACTTC,CASRGGDRGLYEQYF
NA,TRBJ2-7,NA,TRBV28,TGTGCCAGCAGTCTAAGGGACACCTCCTACGAGCAGTACTTC,CASSLRDTSYEQYF
NA,TRBJ1-2,TRBD1,TRBV19,TGTGCCAGTAAACGAAGAGGACAGGGCGAATTTAACTATGGCTACACCTTC,CASKRRGQGEFNYGYTF
NA,TRBJ1-2,NA,TRBV4-3,TGCGCCAGCAGCCAAGACACAGGGCCCTATGGCTACACCTTC,CASSQDTGPYGYTF
NA,TRBJ2-3,NA,TRBV15,TGTGCCACCAGCAGAGATCCTGTAGTTACGCAGTATTTT,CATSRDPVVTQYF
NA,TRBJ1-1,NA,TRBV28,TGTGCCAGCAGTTTTTTGAGCGGGGTGGCCAGCTTGAACACTGAAGCTTTCTTT,CASSFLSGVASLNTEAFF
once,TRBJ2-7,NA,TRBV27,TGTGCCAGCAGTTCGGACTCCCTCGAGCAGTACTTC,CASSSDSLEQYF
NA,TRBJ2-3,NA,TRBV7-9,TGTGCCAGCAGACCTAAATTCGGACAGTCTAGCACAGATACGCAGTATTTT,CASRPKFGQSSTDTQYF
NA,TRBJ2-5,NA,TRBV21-1,TGTGCCAGCAGCAAAGAAAGTTCGGACAGGGGATGGGCCCAAGAGACCCAGTACTTC,CASSKESSDRGWAQETQYF
NA,TRBJ1-5,TRBD1,TRBV5-6,TGTGCCAGCAGCTTGTTCGGCAGGGGGCCTGAAAATAGCAATCAGCCCCAGCATTTT,CASSLFGRGPENSNQPQHF
NA,TRBJ1-1,TRBD1,TRBV6-4,TGTGCCAGCAGTGACTCAAACAGGGGGCGGACTGAAGCTTTCTTT,CASSDSNRGRTEAFF
NA,TRBJ1-1,NA,TRBV28,TGTGCCAGCAGTTTTAGATCTGAAGCTTTCTTT,CASSFRSEAFF
NA,TRBJ2-1,NA,TRBV2,TGTGCCGTTGGACTCGACCGCACTGAGCAGTTCTTC,CAVGLDRTEQFF
once,TRBJ1-1,NA,TRBV5-1,TGCGCCAGCAGCTTATGGACAGCCCCCAACACTGAAGCTTTCTTT,CASSLWTAPNTEAFF
NA,TRBJ1-4,NA,TRBV4-2,TGTGCCAGCAGCCAAGAGGGCGAAAAACTGTTTTTT,CASSQEGEKLFF
NA,TRBJ2-2,NA,TRBV27,TGTGCCAGTAACAGGGGGGGCACCGGGGAGCTGTTTTTT,CASNRGGTGELFF
NA,TRBJ1-1,NA,TRBV30,TGTGCCTGGAGTGTGGGAGGGACTGAAGCTTTCTTT,CAWSVGGTEAFF
NA,TRBJ1-5,NA,TRBV28,TGTGCCAGCAGTTCCAGGGCCTTCAATCAGCCCCAGCATTTT,CASSSRAFNQPQHF
NA,TRBJ2-1,NA,TRBV15,TGTGCCACCAGCAGAGTTAGAGGCAATGAGCAGTTCTTC,CATSRVRGNEQFF
NA,TRBJ2-5,TRBD2,TRBV29-1,TGCAGCGTCTCCTGGGGGGGAATCCAAGAGACCCAGTACTTC,CSVSWGGIQETQYF
NA,TRBJ2-7,TRBD1,TRBV27,TGTGCCAGCAGTGGATACAGGGGGCAGTTCTCCTACGAGCAGTACTTC,CASSGYRGQFSYEQYF
NA,TRBJ1-4,NA,TRBV9,TGTGCCAGCAGCTTCTATCAGGGGAGGGTTGAAAAACTGTTTTTT,CASSFYQGRVEKLFF
NA,TRBJ1-1,NA,TRBV27,TGTGCCAGCAGTTCTTATGGGTCGGGGACTGAAGCTTTCTTT,CASSSYGSGTEAFF
NA,TRBJ2-7,TRBD2,TRBV2,TGTGCCAGCAGTGAAGGGGCAGCGGGAGCAACCTACGAGCAGTACTTC,CASSEGAAGATYEQYF
NA,TRBJ1-1,NA,TRBV6-5,TGTGCCAGCAGTTCCGCTAACCCTTGGACTGAAGCTTTCTTT,CASSSANPWTEAFF
NA,TRBJ2-1,TRBD2,TRBV5-8,TGTGCCAGCAGCTTTTACGGGAGGTTAGGCAATGAGCAGTTCTTC,CASSFYGRLGNEQFF
NA,TRBJ1-3,NA,TRBV7-9,TGTGCCAGCAGAGGGGGGCCATCGGGGGGCGCTGGAAACACCATATATTTT,CASRGGPSGGAGNTIYF
NA,TRBJ1-1,TRBD1,TRBV19,TGTGCCAGTAGCATTGGGGACAGGGGTGGCGGTACTGAAGCTTTCTTT,CASSIGDRGGGTEAFF
NA,TRBJ2-1,NA,TRBV2,TGTGCCAGCAGTGGGGAGTACGTTGGTGGCGACTACAATGAGCAGTTCTTC,CASSGEYVGGDYNEQFF
NA,TRBJ2-3,TRBD2,TRBV30,TGTGCCTGGAGTGTAGGGGTTGCTAGCGGAGGGACAGATACGCAGTATTTT,CAWSVGVASGGTDTQYF
NA,TRBJ2-7,NA,TRBV5-1,TGCGCCAGCAGCTTGAGCGGCGGATCCTCCTACGAGCAGTACTTC,CASSLSGGSSYEQYF
NA,TRBJ2-3,NA,TRBV4-1,TGCGCCAGCAGCCCGCTAGCGACTAGCACAGATACGCAGTATTTT,CASSPLATSTDTQYF
NA,TRBJ2-5,NA,TRBV9,TGTGCCAGCAGCGCCCTAGGTCGAATTTCGGAGACCCAGTACTTC,CASSALGRISETQYF
NA,TRBJ2-3,TRBD2,TRBV5-6,TGTGCCAGCAGAAAAGTTCGTAGCGGGACTAGCACAGATACGCAGTATTTT,CASRKVRSGTSTDTQYF
once,TRBJ1-1,TRBD1,TRBV7-6,TGTGCCAGCAGCCGACAGGGAAGGGGAACTGAAGCTTTCTTT,CASSRQGRGTEAFF
once,TRBJ2-7,NA,TRBV5-1,TGCGCCAGCAGCTTGGGTATAATATCCTCCTACGAGCAGTACTTC,CASSLGIISSYEQYF
NA,TRBJ2-7,TRBD2,TRBV7-9,TGTGCCAGCAGCTCCCGACTAGCGGGAGTCCACGAGCAGTACTTC,CASSSRLAGVHEQYF
once,TRBJ2-1,TRBD1,TRBV19,TGTGCCAGTAGGACAGGAGGGACAGGGGGTCATGAGCAGTTCTTC,CASRTGGTGGHEQFF
NA,TRBJ2-7,NA,TRBV21-1,TGTGCCAGCAGCAAAGAGTCGTCCAGGACAGGCTCGCAGTACTTC,CASSKESSRTGSQYF
NA,TRBJ2-5,TRBD2,TRBV9,TGTGCCAGCAGCCCAGGACTAGCGGGTAGAGAGACCCAGTACTTC,CASSPGLAGRETQYF
NA,TRBJ1-1,TRBD1,TRBV7-9,TGTGCCAGCAGCTTACGACAGGGACGGAGCACTGAAGCTTTCTTT,CASSLRQGRSTEAFF